One and the same sample provided the 16 T cell receptor beta chains below, sequenced in a study of blood T cells in healthy people across ages. For the second PCR, which ran for 7 to 11 cycles, a sample-barcoded 5' primer and a J-beta primer mix were used. TCRdb reprocessed the 5' RACE reads via MiXCR and lists one record per CDR3 protein. The sample records about 810,000 distinct CDR3 sequences, roughly 40% being singletons. The specimen was blood. The receptor source for this set is a man younger than 30 in good health.

The rearrangement joins TRBV2 to TRBJ2-1; unclear D gene. The ends were cut back, 0 bases at V and 10 bases at J, with 10 bases in the middle. This CDR3 comprises 13 residues. Germline CDR1 and CDR2: SNHLY and FYNNEI. As DNA, the CDR3 is TGTGCCAGCAGTGAAGCGCTTCAGCCCGAGCAGTTCTTC. It translates to CASSEALQPEQFF.

This clonotype was found a few times. This chain links TRBV6-2 or TRBV6-3 with TRBJ1-5, with 9 bases identical to TRBD1. CDR1 and CDR2 from the germline V gene are MNHEY and SVGEGT. The CDR3 length is 16 residues. J was trimmed by 6 bases and V by 6 bases; bases with no gene match: 12. In DNA form, the CDR3 reads TGTGCCAGCAGAACCCGGGACAGGGCAGATGGTCAGCCCCAGCATTTT. Protein: CASRTRDRADGQPQHF.

This clonotype was detected many times. This rearrangement joins TRBV28 to TRBJ2-1; possibly TRBD2 for D (5 bases). Trimming took 6 bases from V and 10 from J, leaving 13 bases between them. CDR1 and CDR2 from the germline V gene are MDHEN and SYDVKM. CDR3 length equals 12 residues. This CDR3 is CASRQRPGEQFF. Here the CDR3 DNA reads TGTGCCAGCAGACAGAGACCGGGGGAGCAGTTCTTC.

This clonotype showed up just a few times. The chain combines TRBV25-1 with TRBJ1-2; D unresolved. V gave up 2 bases and J gave up 2 bases, with 18 bases separating them. The germline V gene encodes CDR1 MGHDK and CDR2 SYGVNS. The CDR3 sequence is 17 residues long. CDR3 DNA: TGTGCCAGCAGTGAAGGGTCGGACCCTGAAGGCAACTATGGCTACACCTTC. This codes for CASSEGSDPEGNYGYTF.

J is TRBJ1-5 and V is TRBV12-3 or TRBV12-4; the match to TRBD1 covers 8 bases. V gave up 5 bases and J gave up 0 bases; unmatched junction bases: 9. CDR3 length: 17 amino acids. CDR3 loop: CASSHSGTGYSNQPQHF. The DNA for the CDR3 is TGTGCCAGCAGTCATTCCGGGACAGGTTATAGCAATCAGCCCCAGCATTTT.

This clonotype occurred a few times. The chain is built from TRBV27 and TRBJ2-1; D might be TRBD1 (5 bases). This CDR3 has 14 amino acids. V was pared by 5 bases and J by 4 bases, with 12 bases between. Germline lookup yields CDR1 MNHEY and CDR2 SMNVEV (reference sequence). Here the CDR3 DNA reads TGTGCCAGCAGTATCGTCTCAGGGTACAATGAGCAGTTCTTC. Residues: CASSIVSGYNEQFF.

This clonotype appeared many times. This sequence joins TRBV29-1 and TRBJ1-2, with 7 bases matching TRBD1. CDR1 SQVTM and CDR2 ANQGSEA come from the germline V gene. CDR3 length: 13 amino acids. V shed 6 bases and J 6 bases; nucleotides not matched to a gene: 10. The CDR3 nucleotides are TGCAGCGTCTCGACAGGGTTCGGTAATGGCTACACCTTC. This codes for CSVSTGFGNGYTF.

The chain uses TRBV4-3 and TRBJ2-3, with TRBD1 matching 7 bases. Germline CDR1 and CDR2: LGHNA and YSLEER. V lost 3 bases to trimming and J lost 4 bases; unmatched junction nucleotides: 7. CDR3 length: 15 residues. The CDR3 spells CASSQDDRVADTQYF. CDR3 in DNA: TGCGCCAGCAGCCAGGATGACAGGGTTGCAGATACGCAGTATTTT.

This clonotype showed up just a few times. The J gene is TRBJ1-1, the V gene TRBV12-3 or TRBV12-4; D gene uncertain. V was shortened by 5 bases and J by 1 base, with 11 bases between the two germline ends. The CDR3 covers 14 residues. In nucleotides, the CDR3 is TGTGCCAGCAGTCCCACCCCGTCGAACACTGAAGCTTTCTTT. Its protein product is CASSPTPSNTEAFF.

This clonotype was detected a few times. The CDR3 nucleotides are TGCGCCAGCAACCCCTCGGGCAGGGAGGGAGGCCCCTACAATGAGCAGTTCTTC. Translated: CASNPSGREGGPYNEQFF. V is TRBV4-1 and J is TRBJ2-1, with TRBD2 matching 7 bases. The V segment lost 7 bases and the J segment 2 bases; nucleotides outside the gene matches: 17. The CDR3 covers 18 residues. From germline, CDR1 is MGHRA and CDR2 YSYEKL.

The chain uses TRBV13 and TRBJ1-1; D unclear. With 4 bases removed from V and 7 bases from J, the gap between germline ends came to 10 bases. The CDR3 totals 12 residues. Germline V CDR1 and CDR2: PRHDT, FYEKMQ (reference sequence). The DNA of the CDR3 is TGTGCCAGCAGCTGGCCGTGGGGTGAAGCTTTCTTT. Its translation is CASSWPWGEAFF.

To note about this clonotype: Sequence at one end of the junction differs from germline and may be a read error. The V gene is TRBV9, the J gene TRBJ1-1; 7 positions match TRBD1. This CDR3 contains 14 residues. Germline loops: CDR1 SGDLS, CDR2 YYNGEE. This CDR3 reads CAGSAGQVNTEAFF. For the CDR3, the DNA is TGTGCCGGCAGCGCAGGACAGGTTAACACTGAAGCTTTCTTT.

This chain uses TRBV3-1 with TRBJ2-5, with 12 bases identical to TRBD1. The CDR3 totals 16 residues. The germline V gene has CDR1 LGHDT and CDR2 YNNKEL (reference sequence). J was trimmed by 11 bases and V by 6 bases; bases with no gene match: 16. CDR3 amino acids: CASSGKGTGGFNEQYF. CDR3 nucleotide sequence: TGTGCCAGCAGTGGGAAGGGGACAGGGGGCTTCAATGAGCAGTACTTC.

This clonotype was observed many times. The chain employs TRBV7-2 and TRBJ2-3; 8 bases agree with TRBD2. CDR3 length: 16 residues. The junction had 7 bases not matched to a gene; V was cut back by 1 base and J by 4 bases. Germline V gene sequence: CDR1 SGHTA, CDR2 FQGNSA. The chain's CDR3 is CASSLGRTSIADTQYF. In DNA, the CDR3 is TGTGCCAGCAGCTTAGGCAGGACTAGCATAGCAGATACGCAGTATTTT.

This clonotype was detected ten times or more. A much larger clone is a single base away; this may be a read error. The genes are TRBV12-3 or TRBV12-4 and TRBJ2-5; a weak D match, TRBD1 (5 bases). Between the trimmed V and J ends, which lost 4 bases and 5 bases, there was a span of 11 bases. CDR3 size: 13 residues. In DNA, the CDR3 is TGTGCCAGCAGTTGGGGCGGTGGGGAGACCCAGTACTTC. This sequence encodes CASSWGGGETQYF.

This clonotype was seen only a few times. The chain employs TRBV12-5 and TRBJ1-1; unclear D gene. Trimming took 10 bases from V and 3 from J, leaving 9 bases between them. The CDR3 has 11 amino acids. Germline V gene lookup returns CDR1 LGHNT and CDR2 FRNRAP. The CDR3 loop reads CATGTHTEAFF. The CDR3 nucleotides read TGTGCTACTGGCACCCACACTGAAGCTTTCTTT.